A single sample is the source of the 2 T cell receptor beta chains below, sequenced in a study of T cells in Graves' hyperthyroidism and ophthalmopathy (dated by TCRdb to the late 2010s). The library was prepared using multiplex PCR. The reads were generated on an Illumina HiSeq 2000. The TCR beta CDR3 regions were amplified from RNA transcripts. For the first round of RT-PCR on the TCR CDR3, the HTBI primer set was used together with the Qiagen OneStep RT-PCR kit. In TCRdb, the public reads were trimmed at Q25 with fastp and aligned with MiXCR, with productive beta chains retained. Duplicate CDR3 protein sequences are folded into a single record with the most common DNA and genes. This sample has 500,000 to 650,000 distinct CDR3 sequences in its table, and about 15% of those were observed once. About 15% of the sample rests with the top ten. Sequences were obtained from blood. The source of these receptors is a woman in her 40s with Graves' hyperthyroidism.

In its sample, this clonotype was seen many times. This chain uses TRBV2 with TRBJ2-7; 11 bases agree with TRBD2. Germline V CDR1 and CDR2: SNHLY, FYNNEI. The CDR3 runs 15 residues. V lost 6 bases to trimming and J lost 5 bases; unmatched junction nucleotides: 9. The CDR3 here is CASREKLAGVNEQYF. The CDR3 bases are TGTGCCAGCAGGGAGAAACTAGCGGGAGTAAACGAGCAGTACTTC.

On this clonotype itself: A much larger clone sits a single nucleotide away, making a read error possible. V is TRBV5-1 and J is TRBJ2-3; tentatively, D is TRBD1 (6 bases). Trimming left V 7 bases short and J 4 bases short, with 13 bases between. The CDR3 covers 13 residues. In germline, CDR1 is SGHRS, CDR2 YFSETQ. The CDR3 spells CASAQGTADTQYF. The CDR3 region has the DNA TGCGCCAGCGCCCAGGGGACCGCAGATACGCAGTATTTT.